Included here is one TCR beta chain sequence, with context. This entry belongs to a study of blood T cell repertoires in COVID-19. The method was immunoSEQ multiplex PCR; TCRdb's version includes in-frame clones alone and lacks a portion of them. The table includes approximately 160,000 clones, less than 85% detected once. The sequence was collected from a woman aged 50 to 60 who had recovered from COVID-19. Sequenced: PBMCs or T cells enriched from blood (not recorded which).

This chain's CDR3 is CASSYTYSGSTSDNEQFF. CDR3 coding DNA: TGTGCCAGCAGTTACACCTATAGCGGGAGCACTTCCGACAATGAGCAGTTCTTC. The J gene is TRBJ2-1, the V gene TRBV6-2 or TRBV6-3; 9 bases match TRBD2. Trimming cost V 2 bases and J 5 bases; bases outside gene matches: 13. This CDR3 is 18 amino acids long. The germline V gene has CDR1 MNHEY and CDR2 SVGEGT.